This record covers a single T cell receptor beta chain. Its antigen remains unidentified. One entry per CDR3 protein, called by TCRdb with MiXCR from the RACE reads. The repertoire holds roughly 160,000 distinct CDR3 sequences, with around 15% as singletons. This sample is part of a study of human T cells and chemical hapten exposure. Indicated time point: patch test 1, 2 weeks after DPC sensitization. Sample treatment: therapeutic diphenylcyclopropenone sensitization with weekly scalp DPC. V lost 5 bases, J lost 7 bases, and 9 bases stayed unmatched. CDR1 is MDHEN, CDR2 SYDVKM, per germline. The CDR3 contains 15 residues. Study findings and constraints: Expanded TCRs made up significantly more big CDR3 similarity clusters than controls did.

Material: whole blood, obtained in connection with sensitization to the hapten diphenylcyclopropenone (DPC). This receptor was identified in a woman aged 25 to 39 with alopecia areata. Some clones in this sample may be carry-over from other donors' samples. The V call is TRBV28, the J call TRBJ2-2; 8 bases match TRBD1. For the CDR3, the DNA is TGTGCCAGCAGTAAGGGACAGGCTCGAAGCGGGGAGCTGTTTTTT. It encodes CASSKGQARSGELFF.